This entry describes one T cell receptor (beta chain). Its antigen specificity is not known. No base qualities exist here, and no much larger clone lies one base off it. The data are from a study of cytomegalovirus exposure and HLA in healthy donors (dated by TCRdb to between 2016 and 2019). About the investigation overall: The 700 or so repertoires of the first cohort and the roughly 120 validation repertoires were produced on the same platform, according to a later analysis. High-throughput TCR immunosequencing, statistical association of individual TCRs with disease status, and machine learning were combined to predict cytomegalovirus infection status. The study aimed to test whether cataloging public T cell receptors could reveal signatures of past pathogen exposure. A separate validation cohort of roughly 110 different subjects was used in addition to the roughly 670-subject first cohort. Results and caveats for the whole study, not just this receptor: A total of fewer than 200 TCR beta chains were listed by the study as associated with cytomegalovirus. A later analysis lacked HLA typing for the validation cohort, so it scored co-occurrence in that cohort across all 110 or so repertoires. The classifier was reported to diagnose cytomegalovirus status with high specificity and sensitivity in both the original cohort and the validation cohort. Most TCR sequences were observed very rarely across donors, whereas some public TCRs were present in many individuals. It was suggested by the authors that the approach could potentially be generalized to other disease states and immunological phenotypes. In vitro tests confirmed that a few of the cytomegalovirus-associated TCR beta chains recognize cytomegalovirus antigens. Of the cluster scores, around 95% were above 0 in a later analysis, which found that TCRs clustered in the first cohort also tended to co-occur in the 95 to 150 validation repertoires.

The donors were included in the validation cohort of over a hundred subjects, a group kept apart from the roughly 690-subject first cohort. The library relied on the immunoSEQ multiplex PCR assay. In the authors' own workflow: A statistical classification framework was built to diagnose cytomegalovirus status from the catalog of TCR beta chain sequences. TCRdb stores this immuneACCESS table with in-frame sequences only. Part of the clones is absent; in the studies checked, under half of the shortfall reflects unresolved V genes, and no reason is known for the rest. V, J and clone size derive from that table, while D and trimming were established from the DNA sequence. The sample table contains around 150,000 clones; only one count was recorded for roughly 88% of them. 7.9% of the sample belongs to the ten largest clones. The CDR3 contains 14 residues, cysteine and phenylalanine counted. Only the CDR3 DNA is retained, 42 bases long and in frame from the first base. For CDR1 and CDR2, the germline V gene lists LGHNA and YSLEER. V loses 0 bases, J loses 4 bases, and the germline ends lie 6 bases apart.

This TCR derives from a woman aged 18 to 35 in good health and CMV-seropositive. The rearranged segments are TRBV4-3 and TRBJ1-4; a tentative D match to TRBD1 spans 6 bases. Material: PBMCs. The CDR3 region has the sequence CASSQDRGNEKLFF. The DNA sequence is given as TGCGCCAGCAGCCAAGACAGGGGTAATGAAAAACTGTTTTTT.